The present TCR beta chain was sequenced within a study of OX40 agonist ivuxolimab in advanced cancers. Study-level information: Patients achieving partial responses numbered three: one hepatocellular carcinoma case and two cutaneous melanoma cases.

Remarks on this clone: Its cognate antigen is unknown.

Blood sampling took place at baseline, cycle 4 day 1, and cycle 7 day 1. Notes on the study in general: At 0.1 to 3.0 mg/kg and by week 6, CD4+ and CD8+ T cells in the blood had expanded clonally. Relative to CD4+ cells, CD8+ T cells on average had more expanded clones.

Method: immunoSEQ multiplex PCR; TCRdb's copy keeps in-frame clones and lacks some. In the table there are over 25,000 clones, 80% to 95% of which are singletons. The germline V gene has CDR1 MNHNS and CDR2 SASEGT. V gave up 8 bases and J gave up 4 bases, with 18 bases separating them. CDR3 size: 15 residues. The sequence derives from an adult with an advanced solid tumor such as melanoma, head and neck, liver or kidney cancer. The chain links TRBV6-1 to TRBJ1-5; TRBD1 might be the D (5 bases). The sequencing here drew on CD4+ or CD8+ T cells sorted from blood, taken in a trial of the OX40 agonist ivuxolimab. CDR3 protein: CASSQRDAFNQPQHF. CDR3 sequence (DNA): TGTGCCAGCTCTCAGCGGGACGCCTTTAATCAGCCCCAGCATTTT.